This TCR beta chain was recorded in a study of T cells in Graves' hyperthyroidism and ophthalmopathy. This clonotype came up many times. The CDR3 length is 14 residues. Germline V gives CDR1 ENHRY, CDR2 SYGVKD. With 6 bases removed from V and 1 base from J, the gap between germline ends came to 12 bases. Amplification of TCR beta CDR3 regions was performed using RNA transcripts as template. The HTBI set primed first-round TCR CDR3 RT-PCR. TCRdb re-analysed the multiplex PCR reads in MiXCR, keeping a single row per CDR3 protein. The top ten clones hold around 14% of a sample with over 500,000 distinct CDR3 sequences, about 15% of them seen once.

The specimen was blood. The TCR originated in a woman in her thirties or forties with Graves' hyperthyroidism. This chain joins TRBV10-3 and TRBJ1-2; D possibly corresponds to TRBD1 (6 bases). The DNA of the CDR3 is TGTGCCATCAGCCAGGACAGCTATAACTATGGCTACACCTTC. The encoded protein is CAISQDSYNYGYTF.